Each of the 4 T cell receptor beta chains below was sequenced from the same sample in a study of blood T cells in healthy people across ages. Primers used in a second PCR of about 6 to 12 cycles were a sample-barcoded 5' primer and a J-beta primer mix. From the 5' RACE reads, TCRdb called clonotypes with MiXCR, one entry per CDR3 protein. The sample has roughly 800,000 distinct CDR3 sequences, about 37% seen once; the top ten hold about an eighth. The sample taken for sequencing was blood. The receptor source for this set is a man aged 18-30 years in good health.

This clonotype was seen more than once but under ten times. V gene TRBV10-3 combines with J gene TRBJ1-1; 7 bases line up with TRBD1. From germline, CDR1 is ENHRY and CDR2 SYGVKD. The CDR3 runs to 14 residues. V lost 8 bases to trimming and J lost 6 bases; unmatched junction nucleotides: 12. CDR3 sequence reads: CAIYTGTARPEAFF. In DNA, the CDR3 is TGTGCCATCTACACCGGGACAGCCCGTCCTGAAGCTTTCTTT.

The genes are TRBV20-1 and TRBJ2-2; D gene ambiguous. The germline gives CDR1 DFQATT, CDR2 SNEGSKA (reference sequence). V dropped 0 bases and J dropped 3 bases, with 14 bases sitting between them. The CDR3 has 16 amino acids. The CDR3 sequence: CSARDPALTYTGELFF. In DNA form, the CDR3 reads TGCAGTGCTAGAGATCCGGCCTTGACATACACCGGGGAGCTGTTTTTT.

V gene TRBV25-1 combines with J gene TRBJ1-4, with 7 bases matching TRBD1. The CDR3 loop spans 14 amino acids. Germline V gene lookup returns CDR1 MGHDK and CDR2 SYGVNS. The V segment lost 3 bases and the J segment 11 bases; nucleotides outside the gene matches: 9. CDR3 region: CASSDRQGGGKLFF. CDR3 DNA: TGTGCCAGCAGTGACCGACAGGGTGGTGGGAAACTGTTTTTT.

The chain employs TRBV30 and TRBJ2-7, with 11 positions matching TRBD1. The CDR3 sequence is 14 residues long. Germline CDR1 and CDR2: GTSNPN and SVGIG (reference sequence). V lost 7 bases, J lost 4 bases, and 9 bases stayed unmatched. Written as DNA, the CDR3 is TGTGCCTTAACACTGGACAGGGGGCAGTACGAGCAGTACTTC. This gives the protein CALTLDRGQYEQYF. The variable domain in full, completed from reference TRBV30 and TRBJ2-7, reads SQTIHQWPATLVQPVGSPLSLECTVEGTSNPNLYWYRQAAGRGLQLLFYSVGIGQISSEVPQNLSASRPQDRQFILSSKKLLLSDSGFYLCALTLDRGQYEQYFGPGTRLTVT.